Given below is one T cell receptor (beta chain) in context. The V end was cut by 0 bases, the J end by 0 bases, with 24 bases between. The CDR3 is 20 amino acids. Germline values: CDR1 SGHNT, CDR2 YENEEA. This sample stems from a study of blood T cell repertoires in COVID-19. At the level of the study: Samples of COVID-19 (acute and convalescent) were obtained from the United States, Italy and Spain. T cells, B-cell-depleted T cells, or PBMCs supplied cDNA or gDNA.

Authors' analysis steps: The authors estimated nucleated cell counts from reference gene primer amplification. Data came from immunoSEQ multiplex PCR; TCRdb stores just in-frame clones and leaves some out. Clonal size and the V and J genes are those of that table, whereas D and trimming came from the DNA. The data contain some 70,000 clones, about nine tenths of them singletons. The TCR was taken from a man aged 45-60 years with active COVID-19. Sequencing used peripheral blood. The genes are TRBV11-3 and TRBJ2-7; tentatively, D is TRBD2 (6 bases). Written as DNA, the CDR3 is TGTGCCAGCAGCTTAGATTCTCGTCGTTTGCGGGAACCATTCTCCTACGAGCAGTACTTC. This sequence encodes CASSLDSRRLREPFSYEQYF.